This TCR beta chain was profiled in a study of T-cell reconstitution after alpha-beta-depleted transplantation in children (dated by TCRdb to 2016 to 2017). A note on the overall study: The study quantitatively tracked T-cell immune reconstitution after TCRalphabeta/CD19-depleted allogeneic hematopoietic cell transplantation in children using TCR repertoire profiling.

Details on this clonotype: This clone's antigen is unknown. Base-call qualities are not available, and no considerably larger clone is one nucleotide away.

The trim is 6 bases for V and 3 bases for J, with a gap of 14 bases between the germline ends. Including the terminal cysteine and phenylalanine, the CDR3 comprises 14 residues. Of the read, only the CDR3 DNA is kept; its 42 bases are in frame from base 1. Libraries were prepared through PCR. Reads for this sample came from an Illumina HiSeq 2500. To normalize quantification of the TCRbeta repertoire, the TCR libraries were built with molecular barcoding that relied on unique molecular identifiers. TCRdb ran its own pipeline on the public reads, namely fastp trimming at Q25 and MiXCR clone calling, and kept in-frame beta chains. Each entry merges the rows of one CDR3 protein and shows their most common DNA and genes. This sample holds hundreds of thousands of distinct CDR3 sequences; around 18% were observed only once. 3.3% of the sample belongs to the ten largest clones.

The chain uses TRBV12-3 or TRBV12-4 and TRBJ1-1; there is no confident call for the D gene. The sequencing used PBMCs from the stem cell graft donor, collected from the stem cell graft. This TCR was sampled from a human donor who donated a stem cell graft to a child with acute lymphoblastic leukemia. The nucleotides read TGTGCCAGCAGCCCCCCGGGGTTCGACACTGAAGCTTTCTTT. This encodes CASSPPGFDTEAFF.